The subject of this entry is one TCR beta chain. Source study methods: Reference gene primer amplification in the assay estimated nucleated cell counts. Data came from immunoSEQ multiplex PCR; TCRdb stores just in-frame clones and leaves some out. V and J calls and clone size come straight from that table; D and trimming were deduced from the DNA. The sample includes approximately 290,000 clones, approximately 85% of them seen just once. The data belong to a study of blood T cell repertoires in COVID-19. Study-wide background: T cells, B-cell-depleted T cells, or PBMCs provided the cDNA or gDNA that served as material.

Seattle patients were enrolled during active infection and followed longitudinally. Trimming shortened V by 8 bases and J by 14 bases, and 25 bases separated the two germline ends. The CDR3 consists of 15 residues. The germline V gene has CDR1 SGHTA and CDR2 FQGNSA. V usage is TRBV7-2 and J usage is TRBJ1-6, with D tentatively TRBD1 (5 bases). The sample consisted of peripheral blood. This receptor was obtained from a human donor with COVID-19, enrolled during active disease. The donor label of this sample is uncertain. The CDR3 bases are TGTGCCAGCTCACCGAGCTGGGGCGGTAGGTGGTCCCTCCACTTT. Amino acid sequence: CASSPSWGGRWSLHF.